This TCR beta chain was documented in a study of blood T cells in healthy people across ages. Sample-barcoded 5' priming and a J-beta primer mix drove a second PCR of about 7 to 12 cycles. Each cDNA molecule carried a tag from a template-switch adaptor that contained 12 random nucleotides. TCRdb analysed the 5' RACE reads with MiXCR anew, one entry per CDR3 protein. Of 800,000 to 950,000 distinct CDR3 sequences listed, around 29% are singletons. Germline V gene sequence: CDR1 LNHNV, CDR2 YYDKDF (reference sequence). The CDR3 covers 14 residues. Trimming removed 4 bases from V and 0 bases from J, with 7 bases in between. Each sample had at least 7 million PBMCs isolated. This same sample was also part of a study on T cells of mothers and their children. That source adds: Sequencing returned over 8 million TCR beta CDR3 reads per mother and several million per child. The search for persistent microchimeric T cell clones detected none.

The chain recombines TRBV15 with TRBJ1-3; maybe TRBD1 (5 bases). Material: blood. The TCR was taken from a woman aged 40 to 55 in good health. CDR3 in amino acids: CATSMGGSGNTIYF. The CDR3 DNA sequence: TGTGCCACCAGCATGGGGGGCTCTGGAAACACCATATATTTT. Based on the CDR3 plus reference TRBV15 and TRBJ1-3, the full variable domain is DAMVIQNPRYQVTQFGKPVTLSCSQTLNHNVMYWYQQKSSQAPKLLFHYYDKDFNNEADTPDNFQSRRPNTSFCFLDIRSPGLGDTAMYLCATSMGGSGNTIYFGEGSWLTVV.